What follows is one T cell receptor beta chain and its context. Its target is unknown. The sample comes from a study of cytomegalovirus exposure and HLA in healthy donors. Points from the study as a whole: Follow-up analysis later connected one missense variant in DCLRE1C with trimming of TCR beta V- and J-genes.

The CDR3 is made up of 15 amino acids. V was pared by 5 bases and J by 7 bases, with 15 bases between. Per the germline V gene, CDR1 is SEHNR and CDR2 is FQNEAQ (reference sequence). PCR involved 60 Vbeta and 13 Jbeta primers. This table comes from immunoSEQ multiplex PCR, and its TCRdb copy is limited to in-frame clones, with some not included. The data contain 84,000 or so clones, roughly 80% of them singletons. The chain combines TRBV7-9 with TRBJ1-6; D remains unclear. Specimen: PBMCs. The sequence derives from a human donor in good health. The CDR3: CASSPGLGSNSPLHF. Written as DNA, the CDR3 is TGTGCCAGCAGCCCGGGTTTAGGGAGCAATTCACCCCTCCACTTT. Supplemented by reference TRBV7-9 and TRBJ1-6, the full variable domain reads DTGVSQNPRHKITKRGQNVTFRCDPISEHNRLYWYRQTLGQGPEFLTYFQNEAQLEKSRLLSDRFSAERPKGSFSTLEIQRTEQGDSAMYLCASSPGLGSNSPLHFGNGTRLTVT.